These 22 T cell receptor beta chains share one sample of origin, sequenced in a study of blood T cell repertoires in COVID-19. Sequencing used immunoSEQ multiplex PCR; TCRdb keeps in-frame clones, though not all of them. The data show 150,000 to 160,000 clones, more than 85% seen once. Sequenced sample: peripheral blood. The receptor set was obtained from a woman in her 70s with acute or convalescent COVID-19.

This clone has a handful of counts. This rearrangement joins TRBV19 to TRBJ1-3, with 7 bases that match TRBD1. Germline-derived CDR1 and CDR2 are LNHDA and SQIVND (reference sequence). V lost 10 bases and J lost 4; bases outside the gene matches: 7. The CDR3 spans 13 residues. As DNA, the CDR3 is TGTGCCACCTCCGTAGGGGGCGGAAACACCATATATTTT. Its translation is CATSVGGGNTIYF.

The chain employs TRBV6-5 and TRBJ1-1, with D possibly TRBD1 on 5 matching bases. V lost 0 bases to trimming and J lost 8 bases, with 19 bases between them. CDR1 MNHEY and CDR2 SVGAGI come from the germline V gene. CDR3 length: 16 residues. Written as DNA, the CDR3 is TGTGCCAGCAGTTACTCGAAAGCAGTGTTAGGGGCGGAAGCTTTCTTT. Translation gives CASSYSKAVLGAEAFF.

The chain is built from TRBV2 and TRBJ1-1, with unresolved D. The CDR3 consists of 15 residues. Trimming left V 7 bases short and J 5 bases short, with 20 bases between. The V gene's germline CDR1 is SNHLY and CDR2 FYNNEI. The CDR3 nucleotides read TGTGCCAGCAACCAAGAGCCCTCTTTGAGGACTGAAGCTTTCTTT. Translating it yields CASNQEPSLRTEAFF.

This clone is a singleton in its sample. The chain links TRBV19 to TRBJ1-2; TRBD1 matches at 9 bases. Germline V gene lookup returns CDR1 LNHDA and CDR2 SQIVND (reference sequence). J gave up 0 bases and V 4 bases, and 9 bases lay outside the gene matches. This CDR3 is built from 17 residues. CDR3 sequence reads: CASSSRDRVLANYGYTF. As DNA, the CDR3 is TGTGCCAGTAGTAGCCGGGACAGGGTTCTAGCTAACTATGGCTACACCTTC.

The V call is TRBV28, the J call TRBJ1-6, with a tentative D call TRBD1 (5 bases). Germline CDR1 is MDHEN and CDR2 is SYDVKM. The CDR3 has 14 residues. V was clipped by 6 bases and J by 7 bases, with 13 bases between them. The CDR3 sequence is CASSPGLSNSPLHF. The CDR3 nucleotides are TGTGCCAGCAGCCCGGGACTCTCAAATTCACCCCTCCACTTT. Based on the CDR3 plus reference TRBV28 and TRBJ1-6, the full variable domain is DVKVTQSSRYLVKRTGEKVFLECVQDMDHENMFWYRQDPGLGLRLIYFSYDVKMKEKGDIPEGYSVSREKKERFSLILESASTNQTSMYLCASSPGLSNSPLHFGNGTRLTVT.

The rearrangement links TRBV27 to TRBJ2-2; 11 bases align to TRBD1. The V gene's germline CDR1 is MNHEY and CDR2 SMNVEV (reference sequence). The V and J ends lost 6 bases and 4 bases, in that order; junction bases with no gene match: 7. There are 16 residues in the CDR3. CDR3 residues: CASRRTGGLSTGELFF. The CDR3 bases are TGTGCCAGCAGGAGGACAGGGGGCTTGAGCACCGGGGAGCTGTTTTTT.

This chain connects TRBV19 to TRBJ2-1; 12 nucleotides match TRBD2. The length of the CDR3 is 14 residues. Germline V gene lookup returns CDR1 LNHDA and CDR2 SQIVND (reference sequence). Trimming at V came to 3 bases and at J to 10 bases, leaving 4 bases not matched to a gene. The CDR3 sequence is CASSINLAGGEQFF. Written as DNA, the CDR3 is TGTGCCAGTAGTATTAATCTAGCGGGGGGGGAGCAGTTCTTC.

This chain connects TRBV9 to TRBJ2-5, with D possibly being TRBD1 (5 bases). V dropped 4 bases and J dropped 2 bases, with 9 bases sitting between them. Germline V gene data show CDR1 as SGDLS and CDR2 as YYNGEE. This CDR3 has 13 residues. CDR3 sequence reads: CASSRTSQETQYF. Written as DNA, the CDR3 is TGTGCCAGCAGCCGGACATCGCAAGAGACCCAGTACTTC.

This clone was seen once. The chain carries TRBV19 and TRBJ1-1, with 8 nucleotides matching TRBD1. The length of the CDR3 is 16 residues. Germline values: CDR1 LNHDA, CDR2 SQIVND (reference sequence). V was pared by 4 bases and J by 5 bases, with 12 bases of the junction left unmatched. CDR3: CASSKGEYRGETEAFF. In nucleotides, the CDR3 is TGTGCCAGTAGTAAAGGAGAGTACAGGGGGGAAACTGAAGCTTTCTTT.

On this clone itself: Without the conserved terminal phenylalanine or tryptophan, this CDR3 likely stems from a read error. No DNA is shown, since the ends of the CDR3 on it are uncertain; the CDR3 is the one TCRdb lists. This chain joins TRBV10-3 and TRBJ2-7; the DNA was not compared with TRBD2, the D call given in the table. Germline-derived CDR1 and CDR2 are ENHRY and SYGVKD. The CDR3 adds up to 13 amino acids, both ends counted. The CDR3 protein is CAISESERGPQFL.

V is TRBV6-5 and J is TRBJ1-1, with D tentatively TRBD1 (6 bases). V shed 0 bases and J shed 0 bases, with 8 bases lying between them. This CDR3 has 15 amino acids. Germline V gives CDR1 MNHEY, CDR2 SVGAGI. For the CDR3, the DNA is TGTGCCAGCAGTTACTCACCAGGGGTGAACACTGAAGCTTTCTTT. It codes for CASSYSPGVNTEAFF.

The V and J genes are TRBV5-1 and TRBJ2-3; a possible D gene is TRBD2 (6 bases). This CDR3 has 14 residues. Per germline, CDR1 SGHRS and CDR2 YFSETQ. Trimming removed 3 bases at V and 2 bases at J, with 10 bases between. Written as DNA, the CDR3 is TGCGCCAGCAGCTCCGGGACTCCCACAGATACGCAGTATTTT. Its protein product is CASSSGTPTDTQYF.

The CDR3: CASSFRQGTGETQYF. The CDR3 DNA follows: TGTGCCAGCAGCTTTCGGCAGGGGACCGGGGAGACCCAGTACTTC. This chain uses TRBV7-9 with TRBJ2-5, with D possibly matching TRBD1 (6 bases). V was shortened by 3 bases and J by 5 bases, with 16 bases between the two germline ends. Germline V gene lookup returns CDR1 SEHNR and CDR2 FQNEAQ (reference sequence). This CDR3 contains 15 residues.

The chain combines TRBV5-1 with TRBJ2-5; D is possibly TRBD2 (6 bases). The CDR3 has 15 residues. Trimming took off 0 bases at V and 2 bases at J, with 11 bases between the two ends. Germline loops: CDR1 SGHRS, CDR2 YFSETQ. CDR3: CASSLAGGTQETQYF. The DNA for the CDR3 is TGCGCCAGCAGCTTGGCCGGGGGTACTCAAGAGACCCAGTACTTC.

The rearrangement joins TRBV2 to TRBJ2-1; possible D gene TRBD2, 5 bases. The length of the CDR3 is 10 residues. The V end lost 4 bases, the J end lost 15 bases, and 10 bases lay between the germline ends. Germline lookup yields CDR1 SNHLY and CDR2 FYNNEI. CDR3 region: CASSVLAPFF. As DNA, the CDR3 is TGTGCCAGCAGTGTGCTAGCTCCGTTCTTC.

The CDR3 nucleotides are TGTGCCAGCAGCGGACAGGGGGATATTAATTCACCCCTCCACTTT. It codes for CASSGQGDINSPLHF. V and J are TRBV7-2 and TRBJ1-6; 10 positions agree with TRBD1. This CDR3 contains 15 residues. J was trimmed by 6 bases and V by 5 bases; bases with no gene match: 4. In germline, CDR1 is SGHTA, CDR2 FQGNSA.

The chain carries TRBV5-1 and TRBJ1-6, with a tentative D call TRBD1 (5 bases). With 0 bases removed from V and 4 bases from J, the gap between germline ends came to 8 bases. The CDR3 contains 15 residues. Germline lookup yields CDR1 SGHRS and CDR2 YFSETQ. CDR3 region: CASSLARVYNSPLHF. Written as DNA, the CDR3 is TGCGCCAGCAGCTTGGCCAGGGTATATAATTCACCCCTCCACTTT.

The chain combines TRBV18 with TRBJ1-1; D unclear. V was pared by 4 bases and J by 4 bases, with 16 bases between. The CDR3 runs to 15 residues. Germline V gene lookup returns CDR1 KGHSH and CDR2 LQKENI. The CDR3 bases are TGTGCCAGCTCACTGGAAGTCGGGGTGAGCACTGAAGCTTTCTTT. Amino acid sequence: CASSLEVGVSTEAFF.

The chain combines TRBV7-2 with TRBJ1-6, with D unclear. The CDR3 covers 15 residues. The germline gives CDR1 SGHTA, CDR2 FQGNSA. V lost 1 base, J lost 5 bases, and 9 bases lay in between. CDR3 bases: TGTGCCAGCAGCTTAGAACAGCTTAATAATTCACCCCTCCACTTT. This codes for CASSLEQLNNSPLHF.

This rearrangement joins TRBV4-2 to TRBJ2-7; 7 bases are a match to TRBD1. CDR3 length equals 17 residues. Germline CDR1 and CDR2: LGHNA and YNFKEQ. J lost 0 bases, V lost 3 bases, and 11 bases had no gene match. CDR3 bases: TGTGCCAGCAGCCATCCTATAGCCCGGGACAGCTCCTACGAGCAGTACTTC. As protein: CASSHPIARDSSYEQYF.

This clone was picked up one time. V and J are TRBV18 and TRBJ1-1; possible D gene TRBD1, 5 bases. The V gene lost 5 bases and the J gene lost 3 bases, with 10 bases spanning the gap. Germline values: CDR1 KGHSH, CDR2 LQKENI. The CDR3 is 13 residues long. In nucleotides, the CDR3 is TGTGCCAGCTCAGCCCTCAGGGACACTGAAGCTTTCTTT. Its protein is CASSALRDTEAFF.

The chain links TRBV5-1 to TRBJ2-7; 10 positions agree with TRBD1. The CDR3 extends over 13 amino acids. Germline V CDR1 and CDR2: SGHRS, YFSETQ. Trimming at V came to 5 bases and at J to 7 bases, leaving 6 bases not matched to a gene. In DNA, the CDR3 is TGCGCCAGCAGGGGACAGGGGATTGGTGAGCAGTACTTC. Residues: CASRGQGIGEQYF.